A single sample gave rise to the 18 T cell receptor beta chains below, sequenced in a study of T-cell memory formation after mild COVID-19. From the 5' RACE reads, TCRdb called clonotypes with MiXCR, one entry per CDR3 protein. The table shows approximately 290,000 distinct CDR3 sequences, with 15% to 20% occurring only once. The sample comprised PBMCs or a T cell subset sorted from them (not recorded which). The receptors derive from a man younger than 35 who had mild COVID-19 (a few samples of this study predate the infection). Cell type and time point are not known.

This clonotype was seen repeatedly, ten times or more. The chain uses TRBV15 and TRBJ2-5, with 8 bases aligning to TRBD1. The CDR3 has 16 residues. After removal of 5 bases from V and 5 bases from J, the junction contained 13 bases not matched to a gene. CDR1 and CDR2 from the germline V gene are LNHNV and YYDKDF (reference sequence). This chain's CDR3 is CATSRDRSMSVETQYF. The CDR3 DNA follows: TGTGCCACCAGCCGGGACAGGTCAATGAGCGTGGAGACCCAGTACTTC.

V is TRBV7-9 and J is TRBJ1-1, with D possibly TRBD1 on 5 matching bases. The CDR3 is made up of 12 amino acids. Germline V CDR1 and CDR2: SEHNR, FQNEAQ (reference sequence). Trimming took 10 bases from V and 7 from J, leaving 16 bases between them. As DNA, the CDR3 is TGTGCCATAGAGTCGGGGCTGGTTGAAGCTTTCTTT. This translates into CAIESGLVEAFF.

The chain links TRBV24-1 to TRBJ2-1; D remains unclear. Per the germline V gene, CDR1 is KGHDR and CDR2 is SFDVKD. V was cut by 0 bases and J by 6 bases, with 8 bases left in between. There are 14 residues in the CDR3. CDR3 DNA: TGTGCCACCAGTGATTTGGAGCGACGCAATGAGCAGTTCTTC. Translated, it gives CATSDLERRNEQFF.

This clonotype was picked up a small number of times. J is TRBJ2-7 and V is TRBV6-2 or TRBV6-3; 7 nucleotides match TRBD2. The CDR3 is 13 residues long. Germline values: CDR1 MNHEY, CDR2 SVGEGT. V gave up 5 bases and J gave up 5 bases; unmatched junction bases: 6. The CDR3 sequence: CASSGLGFDEQYV. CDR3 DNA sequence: TGTGCCAGCAGTGGACTAGGATTTGACGAGCAGTACGTC.

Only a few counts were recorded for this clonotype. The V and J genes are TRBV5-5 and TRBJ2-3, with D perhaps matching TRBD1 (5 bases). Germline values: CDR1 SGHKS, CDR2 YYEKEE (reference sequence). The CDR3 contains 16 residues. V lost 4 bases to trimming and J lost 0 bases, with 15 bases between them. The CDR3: CASSPLGPGSTDTQYF. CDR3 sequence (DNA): TGTGCCAGCAGCCCCCTGGGGCCCGGTAGCACAGATACGCAGTATTTT.

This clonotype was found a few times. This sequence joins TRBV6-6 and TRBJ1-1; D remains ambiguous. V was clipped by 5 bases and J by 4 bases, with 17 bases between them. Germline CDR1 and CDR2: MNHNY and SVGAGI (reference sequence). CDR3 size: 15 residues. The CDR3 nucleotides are TGTGCCAGCAGTCACCCGAATATTTGGGGCACTGAAGCTTTCTTT. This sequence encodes CASSHPNIWGTEAFF.

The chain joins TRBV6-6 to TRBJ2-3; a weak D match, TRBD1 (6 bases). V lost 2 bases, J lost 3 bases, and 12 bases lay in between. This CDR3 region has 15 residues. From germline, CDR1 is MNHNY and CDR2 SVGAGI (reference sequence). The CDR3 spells CASSYLGGPTDTQYF. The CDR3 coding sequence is TGTGCCAGCAGTTACCTTGGGGGCCCTACAGATACGCAGTATTTT.

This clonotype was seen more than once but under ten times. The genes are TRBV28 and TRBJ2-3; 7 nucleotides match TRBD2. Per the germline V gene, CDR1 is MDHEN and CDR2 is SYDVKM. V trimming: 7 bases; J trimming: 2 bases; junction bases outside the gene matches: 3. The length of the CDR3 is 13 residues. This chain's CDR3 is CASKAGNTDTQYF. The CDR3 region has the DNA TGTGCCAGCAAAGCGGGGAACACAGATACGCAGTATTTT.

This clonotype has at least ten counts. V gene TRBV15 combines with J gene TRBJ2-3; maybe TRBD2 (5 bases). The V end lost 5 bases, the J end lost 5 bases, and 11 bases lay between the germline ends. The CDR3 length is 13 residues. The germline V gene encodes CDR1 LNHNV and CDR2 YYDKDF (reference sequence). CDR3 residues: CATSVQRVDTQYF. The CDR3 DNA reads TGTGCCACCAGCGTGCAGAGGGTAGATACGCAGTATTTT.

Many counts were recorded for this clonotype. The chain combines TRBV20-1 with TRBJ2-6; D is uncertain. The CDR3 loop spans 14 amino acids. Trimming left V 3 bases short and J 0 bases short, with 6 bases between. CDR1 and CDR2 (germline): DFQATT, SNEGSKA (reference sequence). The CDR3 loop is CSASPSSGANVLTF. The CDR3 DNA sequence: TGCAGTGCTAGCCCCAGCTCTGGGGCCAACGTCCTGACTTTC.

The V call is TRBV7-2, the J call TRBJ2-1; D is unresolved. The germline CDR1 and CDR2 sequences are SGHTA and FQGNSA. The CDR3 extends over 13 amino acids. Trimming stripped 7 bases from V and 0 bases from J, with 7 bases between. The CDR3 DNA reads TGTGCCAGCACTGATCACTCCTACAATGAGCAGTTCTTC. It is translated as CASTDHSYNEQFF.

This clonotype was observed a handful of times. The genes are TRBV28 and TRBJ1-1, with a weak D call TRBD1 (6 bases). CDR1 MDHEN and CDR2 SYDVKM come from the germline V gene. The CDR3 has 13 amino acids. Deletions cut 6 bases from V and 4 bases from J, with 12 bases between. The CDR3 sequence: CASSINRATEAFF. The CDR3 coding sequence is TGTGCCAGCAGCATAAACAGGGCCACTGAAGCTTTCTTT.

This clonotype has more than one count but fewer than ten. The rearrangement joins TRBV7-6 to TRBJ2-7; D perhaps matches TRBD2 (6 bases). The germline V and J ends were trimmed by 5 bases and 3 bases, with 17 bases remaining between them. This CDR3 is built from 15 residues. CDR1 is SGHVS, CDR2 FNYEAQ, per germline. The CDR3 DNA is TGTGCCAGCAGCCGGGACCTCGGGGGTCGCTACGAGCAGTACTTC. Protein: CASSRDLGGRYEQYF.

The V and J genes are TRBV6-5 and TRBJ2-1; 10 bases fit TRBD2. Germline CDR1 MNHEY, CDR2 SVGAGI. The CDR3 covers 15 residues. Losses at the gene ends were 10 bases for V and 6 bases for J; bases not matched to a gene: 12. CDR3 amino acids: CATEAWTSGFNEQFF. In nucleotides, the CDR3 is TGTGCCACAGAAGCGTGGACTAGCGGATTCAATGAGCAGTTCTTC.

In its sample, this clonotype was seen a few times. The DNA for the CDR3 is TGTGCCAGCAGCTTGTCCGGGACAGGGGGGTTTTCACCCCTCCACTTT. Translation: CASSLSGTGGFSPLHF. The chain couples TRBV5-5 to TRBJ1-6; 11 bases fit TRBD1. With V trimmed by 1 base and J by 9 bases, 6 bases remained unmatched. The CDR3 is 16 amino acids. Germline CDR1 is SGHKS and CDR2 is YYEKEE (reference sequence).

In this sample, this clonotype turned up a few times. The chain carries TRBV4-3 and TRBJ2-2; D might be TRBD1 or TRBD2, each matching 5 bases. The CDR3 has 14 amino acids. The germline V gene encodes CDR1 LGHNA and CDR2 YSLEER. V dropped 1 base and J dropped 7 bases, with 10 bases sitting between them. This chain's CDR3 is CASSQGGTLGELFF. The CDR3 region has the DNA TGCGCCAGCAGCCAAGGTGGGACCCTCGGGGAGCTGTTTTTT.

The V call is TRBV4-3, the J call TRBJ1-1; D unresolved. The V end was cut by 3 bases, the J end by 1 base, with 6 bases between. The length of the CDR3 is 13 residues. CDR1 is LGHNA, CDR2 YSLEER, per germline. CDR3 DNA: TGCGCCAGCAGCCAGGTGGCGAACACTGAAGCTTTCTTT. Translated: CASSQVANTEAFF.

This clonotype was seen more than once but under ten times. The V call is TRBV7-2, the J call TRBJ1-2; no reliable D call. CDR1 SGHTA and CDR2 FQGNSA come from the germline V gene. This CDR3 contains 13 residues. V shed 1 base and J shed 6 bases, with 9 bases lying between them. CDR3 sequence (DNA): TGTGCCAGCAGCTTAGGTCCCCTAGATGGCTACACCTTC. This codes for CASSLGPLDGYTF.